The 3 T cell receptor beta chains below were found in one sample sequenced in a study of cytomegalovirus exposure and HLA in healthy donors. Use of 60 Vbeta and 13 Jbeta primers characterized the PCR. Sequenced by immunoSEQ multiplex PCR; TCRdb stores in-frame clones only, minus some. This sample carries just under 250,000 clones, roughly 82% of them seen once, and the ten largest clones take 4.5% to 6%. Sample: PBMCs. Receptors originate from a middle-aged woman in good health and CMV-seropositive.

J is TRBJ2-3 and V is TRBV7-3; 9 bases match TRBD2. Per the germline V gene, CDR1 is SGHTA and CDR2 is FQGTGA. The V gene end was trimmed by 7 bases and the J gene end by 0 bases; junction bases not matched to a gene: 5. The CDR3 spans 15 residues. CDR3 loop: CASTLTSGSTDTQYF. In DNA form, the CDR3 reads TGTGCCAGCACCCTAACTAGCGGGAGCACAGATACGCAGTATTTT.

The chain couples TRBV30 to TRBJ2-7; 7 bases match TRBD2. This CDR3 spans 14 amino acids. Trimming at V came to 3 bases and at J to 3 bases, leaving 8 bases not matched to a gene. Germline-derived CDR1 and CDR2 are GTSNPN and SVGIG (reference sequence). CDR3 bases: TGTGCCTGGAGAAAACCGGGACTAAGCTACGAGCAGTACTTC. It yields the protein CAWRKPGLSYEQYF.

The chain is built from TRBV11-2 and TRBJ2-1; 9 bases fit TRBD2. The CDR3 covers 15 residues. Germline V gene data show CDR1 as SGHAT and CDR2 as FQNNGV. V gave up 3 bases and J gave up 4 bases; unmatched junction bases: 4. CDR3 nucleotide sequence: TGTGCCAGCAGCTTTAGCGGGAGAGCTTACAATGAGCAGTTCTTC. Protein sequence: CASSFSGRAYNEQFF.